The rows below give T cell receptor beta chains drawn from one sample of a study of human T cells and chemical hapten exposure. TCRdb redid the calling of the RACE reads with MiXCR, one entry per CDR3 protein. The sample holds 95,000 to 130,000 distinct CDR3 sequences, about an eighth seen once. Sequencing used whole blood, obtained in connection with sensitization to the hapten diphenylcyclopropenone (DPC). Receptors originate from a woman in her forties or fifties with alopecia areata. Some clones in this sample may be carry-over from other donors' samples. The CDR3 runs from the conserved cysteine through the conserved F or W. The D gene is left open where the match is weak. Clone size appears in some rows only: once, few, many, or a class for an expanded clone.

D gene: TRBD2; clone size: -; J gene: TRBJ2-3; V gene: TRBV2; CDR3 protein: CASSPGLRSDTQYF; CDR3 DNA: TGTGCCAGCTCGCCGGGACTACGCTCAGATACGCAGTATTTT
D gene: -; clone size: -; J gene: TRBJ1-1; V gene: TRBV18; CDR3 protein: CASSPYADLSKWSTEAFF; CDR3 DNA: TGTGCCAGCTCACCATATGCGGACCTCTCCAAGTGGAGCACTGAAGCTTTCTTT
D gene: -; clone size: many; J gene: TRBJ2-1; V gene: TRBV9; CDR3 protein: CASSVDPGTYNEQFF; CDR3 DNA: TGTGCCAGCAGCGTAGACCCAGGGACCTACAATGAGCAGTTCTTC
D gene: TRBD1; clone size: few; J gene: TRBJ2-1; V gene: TRBV11-1; CDR3 protein: CASSNRGNYNEQFF; CDR3 DNA: TGTGCCAGCAGCAACAGGGGGAACTACAATGAGCAGTTCTTC
D gene: -; clone size: many; J gene: TRBJ2-2; V gene: TRBV20-1; CDR3 protein: CSAGGQNTGELFF; CDR3 DNA: TGCAGTGCCGGGGGTCAGAACACCGGGGAGCTGTTTTTT
D gene: -; clone size: -; J gene: TRBJ2-2; V gene: TRBV11-2; CDR3 protein: CASSLGGAGGTGELFF; CDR3 DNA: TGTGCCAGCAGCTTAGGAGGGGCCGGGGGCACCGGGGAGCTGTTTTTT
D gene: -; clone size: -; J gene: TRBJ2-5; V gene: TRBV28; CDR3 protein: CASNIGVTQYF; CDR3 DNA: TGTGCCAGCAATATCGGGGTGACCCAGTACTTC
D gene: TRBD2; clone size: few; J gene: TRBJ2-3; V gene: TRBV6-2/TRBV6-3; CDR3 protein: CASTPLAGSGNTQYF; CDR3 DNA: TGTGCCAGCACCCCCCTAGCGGGGAGTGGGAATACGCAGTATTTT
D gene: -; clone size: many; J gene: TRBJ2-7; V gene: TRBV7-2; CDR3 protein: CASSPSGSPYSYEQYF; CDR3 DNA: TGTGCCAGCAGCCCGTCAGGGAGCCCATACTCCTACGAGCAGTACTTC
D gene: -; clone size: few; J gene: TRBJ1-5; V gene: TRBV6-5; CDR3 protein: CASKKDSGGNQPQHF; CDR3 DNA: TGTGCCAGCAAGAAGGACAGCGGGGGCAATCAGCCCCAGCATTTT
D gene: -; clone size: many; J gene: TRBJ2-2; V gene: TRBV4-1; CDR3 protein: CASSQGRDTGELFF; CDR3 DNA: TGCGCCAGCAGCCAAGGCCGGGACACCGGGGAGCTGTTTTTT
D gene: -; clone size: -; J gene: TRBJ2-7; V gene: TRBV12-3/TRBV12-4; CDR3 protein: CASSFKSAYEQYF; CDR3 DNA: TGTGCCAGCAGTTTTAAGTCGGCCTACGAGCAGTACTTC
D gene: -; clone size: -; J gene: TRBJ2-5; V gene: TRBV5-5; CDR3 protein: CASSLGSATGETQYF; CDR3 DNA: TGTGCCAGCAGCTTGGGCTCGGCCACCGGGGAGACCCAGTACTTC
D gene: TRBD1; clone size: many; J gene: TRBJ2-1; V gene: TRBV6-1; CDR3 protein: CASSGGQGYNEQFF; CDR3 DNA: TGTGCCAGCAGTGGGGGACAGGGGTACAATGAGCAGTTCTTC
D gene: -; clone size: few; J gene: TRBJ2-7; V gene: TRBV28; CDR3 protein: CASSGNREEYF; CDR3 DNA: TGTGCCAGCAGTGGGAACAGGGAGGAGTACTTC
D gene: TRBD1; clone size: few; J gene: TRBJ1-5; V gene: TRBV19; CDR3 protein: CASSISGAGGTNQPQHF; CDR3 DNA: TGTGCCAGTAGTATTTCGGGGGCAGGGGGCACCAATCAGCCCCAGCATTTT
D gene: -; clone size: few; J gene: TRBJ1-1; V gene: TRBV3-1; CDR3 protein: CASSPDRFEAFF; CDR3 DNA: TGTGCCAGCAGCCCAGATAGGTTTGAAGCTTTCTTT
D gene: -; clone size: many; J gene: TRBJ2-3; V gene: TRBV10-3; CDR3 protein: CAISAGVADTQYF; CDR3 DNA: TGTGCCATCAGCGCCGGCGTCGCAGATACGCAGTATTTT
D gene: -; clone size: -; J gene: TRBJ1-1; V gene: TRBV11-2; CDR3 protein: CASSYAGAGEAFF; CDR3 DNA: TGTGCCAGCAGCTACGCGGGGGCGGGTGAAGCTTTCTTT
D gene: -; clone size: -; J gene: TRBJ2-7; V gene: TRBV21-1; CDR3 protein: CASSKGMTRASYEQYF; CDR3 DNA: TGTGCCAGCAGCAAAGGAATGACCCGGGCGTCCTACGAGCAGTACTTC
D gene: TRBD1; clone size: many; J gene: TRBJ2-1; V gene: TRBV24-1; CDR3 protein: CATSDGGQRNEQFF; CDR3 DNA: TGTGCCACCAGTGATGGGGGACAGCGAAATGAGCAGTTCTTC
D gene: TRBD1; clone size: -; J gene: TRBJ1-3; V gene: TRBV7-2; CDR3 protein: CASSLVTGAGNTIYF; CDR3 DNA: TGTGCCAGCAGCTTAGTGACAGGGGCTGGAAACACCATATATTTT
D gene: -; clone size: few; J gene: TRBJ2-1; V gene: TRBV6-2/TRBV6-3; CDR3 protein: CASHSLVASYNEQFF; CDR3 DNA: TGTGCCAGCCATTCCCTGGTAGCGTCCTACAATGAGCAGTTCTTC
D gene: -; clone size: -; J gene: TRBJ2-7; V gene: TRBV18; CDR3 protein: CASSPPLTYEQYF; CDR3 DNA: TGTGCCAGCTCACCACCGCTTACCTACGAGCAGTACTTC
D gene: -; clone size: many; J gene: TRBJ1-5; V gene: TRBV7-2; CDR3 protein: CASSLTRRGSQPQHF; CDR3 DNA: TGTGCCAGCAGCTTAACCCGGAGGGGCAGTCAGCCCCAGCATTTT
D gene: -; clone size: many; J gene: TRBJ1-5; V gene: TRBV7-2; CDR3 protein: CASSLGGSKPQHF; CDR3 DNA: TGTGCCAGCAGCTTAGGTGGTTCTAAGCCCCAGCATTTT
D gene: TRBD1; clone size: many; J gene: TRBJ2-7; V gene: TRBV20-1; CDR3 protein: CSARGSNRGEQYF; CDR3 DNA: TGCAGTGCTAGAGGCTCGAACAGGGGCGAGCAGTACTTC
D gene: -; clone size: many; J gene: TRBJ2-7; V gene: TRBV10-1; CDR3 protein: CASSEGTYEQYF; CDR3 DNA: TGCGCCAGCAGTGAGGGAACCTACGAGCAGTACTTC
D gene: TRBD2; clone size: -; J gene: TRBJ2-1; V gene: TRBV6-4; CDR3 protein: CASSDSGLPYNEQFF; CDR3 DNA: TGTGCCAGCAGTGACTCGGGACTACCCTACAATGAGCAGTTCTTC
D gene: -; clone size: -; J gene: TRBJ1-1; V gene: TRBV20-1; CDR3 protein: CSARDRTANTEAFF; CDR3 DNA: TGCAGTGCTAGAGACCGGACAGCCAACACTGAAGCTTTCTTT
D gene: -; clone size: many; J gene: TRBJ1-6; V gene: TRBV3-1; CDR3 protein: CASSPQGWDRSPLHF; CDR3 DNA: TGTGCCAGCAGCCCCCAGGGCTGGGACCGTTCACCCCTCCACTTT
D gene: TRBD2; clone size: -; J gene: TRBJ2-1; V gene: TRBV20-1; CDR3 protein: CSAWLAGGSSYNEQFF; CDR3 DNA: TGCAGTGCCTGGCTAGCGGGAGGGAGCTCCTACAATGAGCAGTTCTTC
D gene: -; clone size: -; J gene: TRBJ1-1; V gene: TRBV7-8; CDR3 protein: CASSLGPNTEASF; CDR3 DNA: TGTGCCAGCAGCTTAGGTCCGAACACTGAAGCTTCCTTT
D gene: -; clone size: many; J gene: TRBJ2-7; V gene: TRBV3-1; CDR3 protein: CASSQGFESGFRYEQYF; CDR3 DNA: TGTGCCAGCAGCCAAGGCTTCGAGTCGGGTTTTCGCTACGAGCAGTACTTC
D gene: -; clone size: many; J gene: TRBJ2-1; V gene: TRBV10-2; CDR3 protein: CASSESSLEQFF; CDR3 DNA: TGCGCCAGCAGTGAGTCTAGCTTAGAGCAGTTCTTC
D gene: -; clone size: -; J gene: TRBJ2-3; V gene: TRBV5-5; CDR3 protein: CASSLPGMADTQYF; CDR3 DNA: TGTGCCAGCAGCCTTCCTGGGATGGCAGATACGCAGTATTTT
D gene: -; clone size: many; J gene: TRBJ1-1; V gene: TRBV10-1; CDR3 protein: CASSETSWAANTEAFF; CDR3 DNA: TGCGCCAGCAGTGAGACTTCTTGGGCAGCGAACACTGAAGCTTTCTTT
D gene: -; clone size: many; J gene: TRBJ1-1; V gene: TRBV3-1; CDR3 protein: CASSQRTEAFF; CDR3 DNA: TGTGCCAGCAGCCAGAGGACGGAAGCTTTCTTT
D gene: -; clone size: few; J gene: TRBJ2-6; V gene: TRBV7-2; CDR3 protein: CASSSQGPGGANVLTF; CDR3 DNA: TGTGCCAGCAGCTCTCAGGGCCCGGGAGGGGCCAACGTCCTGACTTTC
D gene: -; clone size: -; J gene: TRBJ2-5; V gene: TRBV4-1; CDR3 protein: CASSQRGAETQYF; CDR3 DNA: TGCGCCAGCAGCCAGCGCGGAGCAGAGACCCAGTACTTC
D gene: TRBD1; clone size: many; J gene: TRBJ1-1; V gene: TRBV10-2; CDR3 protein: CASSELPFDRANTEAFF; CDR3 DNA: TGCGCCAGCAGCGAATTACCCTTCGACAGGGCGAACACTGAAGCTTTCTTT
D gene: -; clone size: -; J gene: TRBJ2-3; V gene: TRBV20-1; CDR3 protein: CSARKPGEGTDTQYF; CDR3 DNA: TGCAGTGCTAGAAAGCCGGGTGAGGGCACAGATACGCAGTATTTT
D gene: -; clone size: once; J gene: TRBJ2-3; V gene: TRBV4-1; CDR3 protein: CASSHLPGLTDTDTQYF; CDR3 DNA: TGCGCCAGCAGCCACCTACCGGGACTTACGGACACAGATACGCAGTATTTT
D gene: TRBD1; clone size: few; J gene: TRBJ1-1; V gene: TRBV7-9; CDR3 protein: CASSPGGQKGAEAFF; CDR3 DNA: TGTGCCAGCAGCCCAGGGGGTCAAAAAGGAGCTGAAGCTTTCTTT
D gene: -; clone size: -; J gene: TRBJ1-6; V gene: TRBV4-1; CDR3 protein: CASSHGVTDSPLHF; CDR3 DNA: TGCGCCAGCAGCCACGGGGTTACGGATTCACCCCTCCACTTT
D gene: -; clone size: many; J gene: TRBJ1-2; V gene: TRBV9; CDR3 protein: CASSVDTGYGYTF; CDR3 DNA: TGTGCCAGCAGCGTCGATACAGGTTATGGCTACACCTTC
D gene: -; clone size: few; J gene: TRBJ2-3; V gene: TRBV12-3/TRBV12-4; CDR3 protein: CASTFDRSTDTQYF; CDR3 DNA: TGTGCCAGCACCTTCGACAGGAGCACAGATACGCAGTATTTT
D gene: -; clone size: few; J gene: TRBJ2-3; V gene: TRBV18; CDR3 protein: CASPPAGQTPKDTQYF; CDR3 DNA: TGTGCCAGCCCGCCCGCGGGCCAGACGCCTAAGGATACGCAGTATTTT
D gene: TRBD1; clone size: many; J gene: TRBJ2-1; V gene: TRBV7-2; CDR3 protein: CASSFDRGRNNEQFF; CDR3 DNA: TGTGCCAGCAGCTTCGACAGGGGGAGGAACAATGAGCAGTTCTTC
D gene: -; clone size: -; J gene: TRBJ1-1; V gene: TRBV3-1; CDR3 protein: CASRAWTALNTEAFF; CDR3 DNA: TGTGCCAGCAGGGCCTGGACGGCATTGAACACTGAAGCTTTCTTT
D gene: -; clone size: few; J gene: TRBJ2-1; V gene: TRBV12-3/TRBV12-4; CDR3 protein: CASSAVLVGQFF; CDR3 DNA: TGTGCCAGCAGTGCCGTCTTGGTGGGGCAGTTCTTC
D gene: -; clone size: few; J gene: TRBJ2-3; V gene: TRBV18; CDR3 protein: CASSPPVLTDTQYF; CDR3 DNA: TGTGCCAGCTCACCACCGGTCCTCACAGATACGCAGTATTTT
D gene: -; clone size: many; J gene: TRBJ2-5; V gene: TRBV5-1; CDR3 protein: CASSFPQETQYF; CDR3 DNA: TGCGCCAGCAGCTTTCCACAAGAGACCCAGTACTTC
D gene: -; clone size: -; J gene: TRBJ2-3; V gene: TRBV28; CDR3 protein: CASSFVALDTDTQYF; CDR3 DNA: TGTGCCAGTAGTTTTGTGGCATTAGACACAGATACGCAGTATTTT